These 29 T cell receptor beta chains share one sample of origin, sequenced in a study of human T cells and chemical hapten exposure. Described time point: pre-sensitization, week 0. Treatment noted: therapeutic diphenylcyclopropenone sensitization with weekly scalp DPC. From the RACE reads, TCRdb called clonotypes with MiXCR, one entry per CDR3 protein. The data contain around 110,000 distinct CDR3 sequences, less than 15% of them singletons. This specimen was whole blood, taken in connection with sensitization to the hapten diphenylcyclopropenone (DPC). These TCRs come from a woman in her forties or fifties with alopecia areata. Some clones in this sample may be carry-over from other donors' samples.

As to this clonotype: One junction end does not reproduce the germline sequence, and a read error may be involved. The rearrangement joins TRBV9 to TRBJ2-4; 12 nucleotides align to TRBD2. Germline lookup yields CDR1 SGDLS and CDR2 YYNGEE. The CDR3 contains 20 residues. CDR3 protein: CASSLSAGASGRAAQNIQYF. The CDR3 bases are TGTGCCAGCAGCCTTTCAGCAGGGGCTAGCGGGAGGGCAGCCCAAAACATTCAGTACTTC.

This clonotype was seen more than once but under ten times. V and J are TRBV6-2 or TRBV6-3 and TRBJ1-6; D unclear. V was clipped by 10 bases and J by 7 bases, with 14 bases between them. The CDR3 spans 13 residues. Germline-derived CDR1 and CDR2 are MNHEY and SVGEGT. The CDR3 DNA reads as TGTGCCACCAATCTGGTCGGGAATTCACCCCTCCACTTT. It specifies CATNLVGNSPLHF.

This clonotype has just a few counts. The rearrangement uses TRBV3-1 and TRBJ1-3; possible D gene TRBD1, 6 bases. The CDR3 is made up of 14 amino acids. The V gene lost 4 bases and the J gene lost 0 bases, with 7 bases spanning the gap. CDR1 is LGHDT, CDR2 YNNKEL, per germline (reference sequence). CDR3 bases: TGTGCCAGCAGCCCGGACAGCTCTGGAAACACCATATATTTT. It is translated as CASSPDSSGNTIYF.

This clonotype was seen a handful of times. The chain employs TRBV14 and TRBJ2-5; perhaps D is TRBD1 or TRBD2 (6 bases each). V was shortened by 1 base and J by 8 bases, with 17 bases between the two germline ends. CDR1 is SGHDN and CDR2 is FVKESK in the germline V gene. The CDR3 has 15 amino acids. CDR3 loop: CASSQVAGGQSTQYF. The CDR3 DNA follows: TGTGCCAGCAGCCAAGTGGCCGGGGGCCAGTCAACCCAGTACTTC.

At least ten counts were recorded for this clonotype. The V and J genes are TRBV11-2 and TRBJ1-1, with D uncertain. CDR3 length: 16 residues. Germline V gene sequence: CDR1 SGHAT, CDR2 FQNNGV. Trimming removed 0 bases from V and 5 bases from J, with 16 bases in between. In DNA, the CDR3 is TGTGCCAGCAGCTTAGATTTCGGCAAGAAGGAGACTGAAGCTTTCTTT. It codes for CASSLDFGKKETEAFF. Full variable domain (remainder filled in from reference TRBV11-2 and TRBJ1-1): EAGVAQSPRYKIIEKRQSVAFWCNPISGHATLYWYQQILGQGPKLLIQFQNNGVVDDSQLPKDRFSAERLKGVDSTLKIQPAKLEDSAVYLCASSLDFGKKETEAFFGQGTRLTVV.

This clonotype occurred a few times. The chain uses TRBV9 and TRBJ1-1; possible D gene TRBD1, 5 bases. CDR3 length equals 13 residues. Trimming cost V 0 bases and J 7 bases, with 10 bases left between them. CDR1 and CDR2 (germline): SGDLS, YYNGEE. The CDR3 spells CASSVEGRDEAFF. The CDR3 bases are TGTGCCAGCAGCGTAGAGGGGAGGGATGAAGCTTTCTTT.

In its sample, this clonotype was seen a few times. The chain links TRBV28 to TRBJ2-3; D not resolved. V lost 1 base, J lost 3 bases, and 5 bases lay in between. The CDR3 contains 13 residues. CDR1 is MDHEN and CDR2 is SYDVKM in the germline V gene. CDR3 region: CASSLLITDTQYF. CDR3 nucleotide sequence: TGTGCCAGCAGTTTATTAATAACAGATACGCAGTATTTT.

This clonotype was counted at least ten times. The chain combines TRBV4-1 with TRBJ2-1; a weak D match, TRBD2 (5 bases). From germline, CDR1 is MGHRA and CDR2 YSYEKL. Trimming took 0 bases from V and 7 from J, leaving 7 bases between them. The CDR3 sequence is 13 residues long. CDR3 loop: CASSQDSGNEQFF. CDR3 bases: TGCGCCAGCAGCCAAGATTCGGGGAATGAGCAGTTCTTC.

The chain recombines TRBV12-3 or TRBV12-4 with TRBJ1-2; no firm D call. Trimming took off 3 bases at V and 5 bases at J, with 13 bases between the two ends. This CDR3 is built from 14 residues. The CDR3 sequence: CASSFGLGLYGYTF. The CDR3 nucleotides read TGTGCCAGCAGTTTCGGCTTAGGGCTGTATGGCTACACCTTC.

The gene calls are TRBV11-2 and TRBJ2-4; D uncertain. Trimming took 4 bases from V and 3 from J, leaving 13 bases between them. In germline, CDR1 is SGHAT, CDR2 FQNNGV. The CDR3 covers 15 residues. CDR3 sequence: CASSYADWGKNIQYF. DNA of the CDR3: TGTGCCAGCAGCTATGCAGACTGGGGCAAAAACATTCAGTACTTC.

The chain is built from TRBV7-9 and TRBJ1-5; 8 bases match TRBD1. CDR1 and CDR2 (germline): SEHNR, FQNEAQ (reference sequence). The junction had 13 bases not matched to a gene; V was cut back by 6 bases and J by 0 bases. The CDR3 covers 18 residues. CDR3 in DNA: TGTGCCAGCAGGCGTGACCGGGACAGGTTATTTAGCAATCAGCCCCAGCATTTT. It yields the protein CASRRDRDRLFSNQPQHF.

The chain joins TRBV28 to TRBJ1-2; D gene uncertain. The V gene's germline CDR1 is MDHEN and CDR2 SYDVKM. The CDR3 spans 14 residues. V dropped 3 bases and J dropped 4 bases, with 12 bases sitting between them. CDR3 sequence: CASSFRLTPYGYTF. CDR3 nucleotides: TGTGCCAGCAGTTTCCGTTTAACTCCCTATGGCTACACCTTC.

The gene calls are TRBV10-1 and TRBJ2-3; either TRBD1 or TRBD2 may fit D (5 bases each). Germline V gene sequence: CDR1 WNHNN, CDR2 SYGVQD (reference sequence). The CDR3 runs 18 residues. Trimming removed 6 bases at V and 2 bases at J, with 24 bases between. The CDR3 DNA sequence: TGCGCCAGCAGGACCCCGGGACCCACGGGGACCCTCACAGATACGCAGTATTTT. It specifies CASRTPGPTGTLTDTQYF.

V is TRBV20-1 and J is TRBJ1-6, with D tentatively TRBD1 (5 bases). This CDR3 has 13 amino acids. Germline V gene lookup returns CDR1 DFQATT and CDR2 SNEGSKA (reference sequence). Written as DNA, the CDR3 is TGCAGGACTACCAGGGACGATAATTCACCCCTCCACTTT. Amino acid sequence: CRTTRDDNSPLHF.

This clonotype was recorded at least ten times. The J gene is TRBJ2-1, the V gene TRBV4-1; 8 bases are shared with TRBD2. CDR3 size: 14 residues. Per germline, CDR1 MGHRA and CDR2 YSYEKL. V lost 1 base and J lost 9; bases outside the gene matches: 5. CDR3 residues: CASSQGREGVEQFF. Written as DNA, the CDR3 is TGCGCCAGCAGCCAAGGACGGGAGGGCGTTGAGCAGTTCTTC.

This clonotype was seen only a few times. The genes are TRBV7-2 and TRBJ2-7, with 7 positions matching TRBD1. The germline gives CDR1 SGHTA, CDR2 FQGNSA. V shed 7 bases and J 3 bases; nucleotides not matched to a gene: 9. The CDR3 is 14 residues long. Here the CDR3 DNA reads TGTGCCAGCAACCCGAACAGGGGTCGCTACGAGCAGTACTTC. The encoded protein is CASNPNRGRYEQYF. The variable domain in full, with the rest retrieved from reference TRBV7-2 and TRBJ2-7, is GAGVSQSPSNKVTEKGKDVELRCDPISGHTALYWYRQSLGQGLEFLIYFQGNSAPDKSGLPSDRFSAERTGGSVSTLTIQRTQQEDSAVYLCASNPNRGRYEQYFGPGTRLTVT.

V is TRBV29-1 and J is TRBJ2-3; D may match TRBD1 or TRBD2 (6 bases each). Germline values: CDR1 SQVTM, CDR2 ANQGSEA. The ends were cut back, 5 bases at V and 6 bases at J, with 15 bases in the middle. There are 13 residues in the CDR3. In nucleotides, the CDR3 is TGCAGCGTTTTGTCCCCGGGGGCGGATACGCAGTATTTT. This encodes CSVLSPGADTQYF.

This chain uses TRBV18 with TRBJ2-7; no firm D call. The germline gives CDR1 KGHSH, CDR2 LQKENI. This CDR3 spans 12 amino acids. Between the trimmed V and J ends, which lost 2 bases and 2 bases, there was a span of 4 bases. The CDR3 sequence: CASSPKTYEQYF. The CDR3 nucleotides read TGTGCCAGCTCACCAAAGACCTACGAGCAGTACTTC.

This chain joins TRBV27 and TRBJ1-6; TRBD1 might be the D (5 bases). The V gene's germline CDR1 is MNHEY and CDR2 SMNVEV (reference sequence). Trimming took 4 bases from V and 0 from J, leaving 13 bases between them. This CDR3 contains 17 residues. This CDR3 is CASSSRTRSSYNSPLHF. The CDR3 bases are TGTGCCAGCAGTTCCCGGACACGGAGCTCCTATAATTCACCCCTCCACTTT.

The chain employs TRBV24-1 and TRBJ1-5; no clear D gene. The CDR3 contains 12 residues. From germline, CDR1 is KGHDR and CDR2 SFDVKD. Trimming removed 2 bases at V and 5 bases at J, with 3 bases between. CDR3 region: CATSDSYQPQHF. The CDR3 nucleotides read TGTGCCACCAGTGATTCCTATCAGCCCCAGCATTTT.

This clonotype has a count of ten or more. The chain joins TRBV7-9 to TRBJ1-4, with D possibly being TRBD1 (6 bases). The CDR3 has 14 residues. The V gene lost 5 bases and the J gene lost 4 bases, with 11 bases spanning the gap. Germline V gene sequence: CDR1 SEHNR, CDR2 FQNEAQ (reference sequence). The CDR3, as DNA: TGTGCCAGCAGCCGGGGACAAAATAATGAAAAACTGTTTTTT. Translation gives CASSRGQNNEKLFF.

The count of this clonotype is one. The chain has TRBV2 and TRBJ2-7; 7 positions match TRBD1. The germline CDR1 and CDR2 sequences are SNHLY and FYNNEI. The CDR3 spans 13 residues. The V and J ends lost 9 bases and 2 bases, in that order; junction bases with no gene match: 7. CDR3 in DNA: TGTGCCAGTATGACAGGGAACACCTACGAGCAGTACTTC. This translates into CASMTGNTYEQYF.

Only a few counts were recorded for this clonotype. The gene calls are TRBV7-2 and TRBJ2-5; 10 nucleotides agree with TRBD2. The CDR3 contains 15 residues. Germline V gene data show CDR1 as SGHTA and CDR2 as FQGNSA. The ends lost 3 bases at V and 2 bases at J; junction bases unmatched: 3. The CDR3 sequence is CASSFLAGEQETQYF. DNA for the CDR3: TGTGCCAGCAGCTTCCTAGCGGGGGAACAAGAGACCCAGTACTTC.

This clonotype was seen ten or more times. This chain links TRBV12-3 or TRBV12-4 with TRBJ2-7; D unresolved. The CDR3 has 13 residues. Trimming took off 5 bases at V and 0 bases at J, with 8 bases between the two ends. The CDR3 DNA reads as TGTGCCAGCAGTCCCTACAACTCCTACGAGCAGTACTTC. Its translation is CASSPYNSYEQYF.

The rearrangement uses TRBV6-5 and TRBJ1-1; D is possibly TRBD1 (5 bases). Trimming removed 0 bases from V and 7 bases from J, with 12 bases in between. This CDR3 has 14 residues. The germline V gene has CDR1 MNHEY and CDR2 SVGAGI. CDR3 sequence reads: CASSYSILGDEAFF. CDR3 coding DNA: TGTGCCAGCAGTTACTCGATTTTGGGGGATGAAGCTTTCTTT.

This clonotype occurred a few times. J is TRBJ1-5 and V is TRBV18; 12 nucleotides agree with TRBD1. In germline, CDR1 is KGHSH, CDR2 LQKENI. Trimming at V came to 2 bases and at J to 1 base, leaving 6 bases not matched to a gene. CDR3 length: 18 amino acids. The CDR3 DNA reads as TGTGCCAGCTCACCAGTCGGGACAGGGGGCTCCAGCAATCAGCCCCAGCATTTT. It yields the protein CASSPVGTGGSSNQPQHF. Drawing the rest from reference TRBV18 and TRBJ1-5, the complete variable domain is NAGVMQNPRHLVRRRGQEARLRCSPMKGHSHVYWYRQLPEEGLKFMVYLQKENIIDESGMPKERFSAEFPKEGPSILRIQQVVRGDSAAYFCASSPVGTGGSSNQPQHFGDGTRLSIL.

The chain carries TRBV20-1 and TRBJ2-3; D uncertain. The germline CDR1 and CDR2 sequences are DFQATT and SNEGSKA (reference sequence). The CDR3 has 14 amino acids. Trimming removed 6 bases at V and 1 base at J, with 14 bases between. Written as DNA, the CDR3 is TGCAGTGCAGCCTGGTCGGCCGGCACAGATACGCAGTATTTT. This translates into CSAAWSAGTDTQYF.

This clonotype was recorded at least ten times. The chain uses TRBV11-2 and TRBJ2-6; TRBD2 is a possible D gene (5 bases). This CDR3 spans 21 amino acids. CDR1 is SGHAT and CDR2 is FQNNGV in the germline V gene. The V and J ends lost 5 bases and 0 bases respectively, with 26 bases between them. DNA for the CDR3: TGTGCCAGCAGCCGGTTGAGAGGGCTTACGTCGCCCCACTCTGGGGCCAACGTCCTGACTTTC. Its translation: CASSRLRGLTSPHSGANVLTF. Full variable domain (rest looked up from reference TRBV11-2 and TRBJ2-6): EAGVAQSPRYKIIEKRQSVAFWCNPISGHATLYWYQQILGQGPKLLIQFQNNGVVDDSQLPKDRFSAERLKGVDSTLKIQPAKLEDSAVYLCASSRLRGLTSPHSGANVLTFGAGSRLTVL.

The gene calls are TRBV29-1 and TRBJ2-5; 9 nucleotides line up with TRBD2. Trimming cost V 3 bases and J 0 bases; bases outside gene matches: 2. The CDR3 extends over 14 amino acids. Germline loops: CDR1 SQVTM, CDR2 ANQGSEA. CDR3 region: CSVDSGGNQETQYF. The CDR3 DNA is TGCAGCGTTGATAGCGGGGGCAACCAAGAGACCCAGTACTTC.